Listed below are T cell receptor beta chains from one sample, sequenced in a study of blood T cell repertoires in COVID-19. TCRdb's table, derived via immunoSEQ multiplex PCR, lists solely in-frame clones and lacks some. There are approximately 100,000 clones in the sample; over 75% occur only once, and 5.5% to 8.5% lies in the top ten. Source material: peripheral blood. These receptors were obtained from a woman between 45 and 60 years old with acute or convalescent COVID-19. Both conserved end residues are part of each CDR3. A D gene is named only where the DNA matches it firmly. Clone size is stated in some rows and not others, as once, few, many or a class when expanded.

d_call	clone_size	v_call	j_call	cdr3_nt	cdr3_aa
TRBD1	-	TRBV4-2	TRBJ1-5	TGTGCCAGCAGCCATGGCTCCGGGACAGGGGCGAATCAGCCCCAGCATTTT	CASSHGSGTGANQPQHF
-	-	TRBV7-3	TRBJ1-1	TGTGCCAGCAGCCCCCGCGGCTCGGGGACTGAAGCTTTCTTT	CASSPRGSGTEAFF
TRBD1	-	TRBV18	TRBJ1-4	TGTGCCAGCTCACCCGTCCCGGGACAGGGGAGCAGAGAAAAACTGTTTTTT	CASSPVPGQGSREKLFF
-	-	TRBV18	TRBJ1-4	TGTGCCAGCTCATTATCGGAGATGAATGAAAAACTGTTTTTT	CASSLSEMNEKLFF
-	-	TRBV9	TRBJ1-2	TGTGCCAGCAGCGTAGGACTACAGGGAAACTATGGCTACACCTTC	CASSVGLQGNYGYTF
-	-	TRBV15	TRBJ1-1	TGTGCCACCAGCAGAGATCAGACTGAAGCTTTCTTT	CATSRDQTEAFF
TRBD2	few	TRBV2	TRBJ2-1	TGTGCCAGCAGGACGGACCGGGGGGGGACCTACAATGAGCAGTTCTTC	CASRTDRGGTYNEQFF
-	-	TRBV10-3	TRBJ1-3	TGTGCCATCAGTACAGGGAGTTCGGGAGGAAACACCATATATTTT	CAISTGSSGGNTIYF
-	-	TRBV6-5	TRBJ1-5	TGTGCCAGCAGGCGGGGGGCTGGGAGCAATCAGCCCCAGCATTTT	CASRRGAGSNQPQHF
-	-	TRBV18	TRBJ1-1	TGTGCCAGCTCACCAAGTTTTGCGGGAATGAACTCAAACACTGAAGCTTTCTTT	CASSPSFAGMNSNTEAFF
TRBD1	-	TRBV5-1	TRBJ1-6	TGCGCCAGCAGTTCCGGGACAGATTATAATTCACCCCTCCACTTT	CASSSGTDYNSPLHF
-	-	TRBV19	TRBJ1-4	TGTGCCAGTAGTACCCGACAATCCAATGAAAAACTGTTTTTT	CASSTRQSNEKLFF
-	-	TRBV3-1/TRBV3-2	TRBJ1-2	TGTGCCAGCAGCCAAGGAGGTCAGCAAAACTATGGCTACACCTTC	CASSQGGQQNYGYTF
TRBD1	-	TRBV5-1	TRBJ2-2	TGCGCCAGCAGCTTATCCCCGGGACAGGGAGGGACCGGGGAGCTGTTTTTT	CASSLSPGQGGTGELFF
TRBD1	-	TRBV14	TRBJ1-1	TGTGCCAGCAGCCTTCAGGGGGCCGCTGAAGCTTTCTTT	CASSLQGAAEAFF
-	-	TRBV28	TRBJ2-2	TGTGCCAGCAGTCCCTGGACAGAAGGCCCTGGGGAGCTGTTTTTT	CASSPWTEGPGELFF
-	-	TRBV19	TRBJ1-5	TGTGCCAGTAGTACAACACCTGATCAGCCCCAGCATTTT	CASSTTPDQPQHF
TRBD1	-	TRBV19	TRBJ2-2	TGTGCCAGTAGTTCCCCGAGGACAGGGGAGACCGGGGAGCTGTTTTTT	CASSSPRTGETGELFF
-	-	TRBV19	TRBJ1-1	TGTGCCAGTAGTAGCCAGGGAGGGATTTCGTCTGAAGCTTTCTTT	CASSSQGGISSEAFF
-	few	TRBV6-5	TRBJ1-1	TGTGCCATTACTCGGGGGGGGCAAGCTTTCTTT	CAITRGGQAFF
-	-	TRBV5-6	TRBJ1-1	TGTGCCAGCAGCTTGAACTTGAGGAACGCTGAAGCTTTCTTT	CASSLNLRNAEAFF
TRBD1	-	TRBV19	TRBJ1-4	TGTGCCAGTAGTGATTGGCAGGGGGCAACTAATGAAAAACTGTTTTTT	CASSDWQGATNEKLFF
TRBD1	once	TRBV4-1	TRBJ1-2	TGCGCCAGCAGCCAGGGGTCTCCGAGACAGGGAGGTGGCTACACCTTC	CASSQGSPRQGGGYTF
TRBD2	-	TRBV5-4	TRBJ2-3	TGTGCCAGCAGCGCACGACTAGCGGGGGGGCCAACAGATACGCAGTATTTT	CASSARLAGGPTDTQYF
TRBD1	-	TRBV19	TRBJ2-1	TGTGCCAGTAGTATGGTGGACAGGTCCTACAATGAGCAGTTCTTC	CASSMVDRSYNEQFF
TRBD2	-	TRBV9	TRBJ2-3	TGTGCCAGCAGCACCCGGACTAGCGGGGGGGCCGGGGATACGCAGTATTTT	CASSTRTSGGAGDTQYF
-	-	TRBV5-1	TRBJ1-3	TGCGCCAGCAGCTTGGTCCAGGCCCCCTACTCTGGAAACACCATATATTTT	CASSLVQAPYSGNTIYF
-	-	TRBV7-8	TRBJ1-1	TGTGCCAGCAGCTTAGATACAGGGTACACTGAAGCTTTCTTT	CASSLDTGYTEAFF
-	few	TRBV3-1/TRBV3-2	TRBJ1-2	TGTGCCAGCAGCCAAGGGGTCGGGTTTAACTATGGCTACACCTTC	CASSQGVGFNYGYTF
-	-	TRBV6-5	TRBJ1-1	TGTGCCAGCAGCGCGGGCGAGGTCACTGAAGCTTTCTTT	CASSAGEVTEAFF
-	-	TRBV19	TRBJ1-5	TGTGCCAGTAGTCGGGACATTCAGCCCCAGCATTTT	CASSRDIQPQHF
TRBD2	-	TRBV4-1	TRBJ2-1	TGCGCCAGCAGCCAAGACCTAGCTAGCGGGGGGGCTGGAAATGAGCAGTTCTTC	CASSQDLASGGAGNEQFF
-	few	TRBV10-3	TRBJ1-2	TGTGCCACACGACAGGATTCCTACACCTTC	CATRQDSYTF
-	-	TRBV10-3	TRBJ1-1	TGTGCCATCAGCATAACAGGGAGGGAGAACACTGAAGCTTTCTTT	CAISITGRENTEAFF
TRBD1	-	TRBV2	TRBJ1-6	TGTGCCAGCAGACCTGACAGGGTGTACCTCCACTTT	CASRPDRVYLHF
TRBD1	-	TRBV27	TRBJ1-1	TGTGCCAGCAGTCAGGGGGCTTGGGACACTGAAGCTTTCTTT	CASSQGAWDTEAFF
TRBD1	-	TRBV3-1/TRBV3-2	TRBJ1-1	TGTGCCAGCAGCCCACGACGGACAGGGAACACTGAAGCTTTCTTT	CASSPRRTGNTEAFF
-	-	TRBV5-1	TRBJ2-6	TGCGCCAGCAGCTTTTTCTCAGGGTTCAGCTCTGGGGCCAACGTCCTGACTTTC	CASSFFSGFSSGANVLTF
-	-	TRBV18	TRBJ2-7	TGTGCCAGCTCACGGAACAGGGAGGGATACGAGCAGTACTTC	CASSRNREGYEQYF
-	-	TRBV12-3/TRBV12-4	TRBJ1-2	TGTGCCAGCAGTTTTTACAGCTCTGATGGCTACACCTTC	CASSFYSSDGYTF
-	-	TRBV1	TRBJ2-3	TGCACCAGCGGAGGAGCAGGGGGAGATACGCAGTATTTT	CTSGGAGGDTQYF
TRBD1	once	TRBV11-3	TRBJ2-7	TGTGCCAGCAGCTCGGGGCAGGGGGCCCCCCTGGCCTACGAGCAGTACTTT	CASSSGQGAPLAYEQYF
TRBD1	-	TRBV5-6	TRBJ1-2	TGTGCCAGCAGCCGACAGGGTCCCTTCTATGGCTACACCTTC	CASSRQGPFYGYTF
TRBD1	once	TRBV19	TRBJ1-5	TGTGCCAGTATGAGGCAGGGGGTAATAGCGGATCAGCCCCAGCATTTT	CASMRQGVIADQPQHF
TRBD2	-	TRBV10-2	TRBJ2-3	TGCGCCAGCAGTGTGGGACTAGCGGGGGGGCAAGATACGCAGTATTTT	CASSVGLAGGQDTQYF
TRBD1	-	TRBV2	TRBJ1-5	TGTGCCAGCAGTGAGGGACAGGGCAATCAGCCCCAGCATTTT	CASSEGQGNQPQHF
TRBD1	-	TRBV11-2	TRBJ1-5	TGTGCCAGCAGCTTATTGACAGGGGGAAATCAGCCCCAGCATTTT	CASSLLTGGNQPQHF
-	-	TRBV19	TRBJ2-3	TGTGCCAGTAGCGATGGAGGGCTGGGGGATACGCAGTATTTT	CASSDGGLGDTQYF
-	-	TRBV7-2	TRBJ2-7	TGTGCCAGCAGCTTCCAAAGGGGTTCCTACGAGCAGTACTTC	CASSFQRGSYEQYF
TRBD2	-	TRBV7-9	TRBJ2-7	TGTGCCAGAAACGAGACTAGCGGGCTTTCCTACGAGCAGTACTTC	CARNETSGLSYEQYF
TRBD2	-	TRBV9	TRBJ2-7	TGTGCCAGCAGCGACAGGGCGGGGGGGGACTACGAGCAGTACTTC	CASSDRAGGDYEQYF
TRBD1	-	TRBV5-6	TRBJ1-2	TGTGCCAGCAGCAGAACTTCCGGGACAGGGGGATATGGCTACACCTTC	CASSRTSGTGGYGYTF
-	few	TRBV7-3	TRBJ1-1	TGTGCCAGCTCAACCCAGGGCGGGAACACTGAAGCTTTCTTT	CASSTQGGNTEAFF
-	-	TRBV5-4	TRBJ2-2	TGTGCCAGCAGCCCCACCCTACTAGCTGCCCCGAACACCGGGGAGCTGTTTTTT	CASSPTLLAAPNTGELFF
-	-	TRBV20-1	TRBJ1-4	TGCAGTGCTACCTTTGATGAAAAACTGTTTTTT	CSATFDEKLFF